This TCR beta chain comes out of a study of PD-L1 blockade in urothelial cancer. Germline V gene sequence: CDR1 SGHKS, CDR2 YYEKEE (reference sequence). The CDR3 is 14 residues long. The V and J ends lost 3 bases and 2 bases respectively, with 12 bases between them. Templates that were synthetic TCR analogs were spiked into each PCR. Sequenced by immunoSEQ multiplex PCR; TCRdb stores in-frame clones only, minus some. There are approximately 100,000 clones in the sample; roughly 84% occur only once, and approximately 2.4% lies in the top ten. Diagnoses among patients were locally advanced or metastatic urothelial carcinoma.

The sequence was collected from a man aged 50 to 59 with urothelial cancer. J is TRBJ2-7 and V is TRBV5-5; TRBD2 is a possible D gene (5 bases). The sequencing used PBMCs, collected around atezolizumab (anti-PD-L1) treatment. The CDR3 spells CASSSSGFAYEQYF. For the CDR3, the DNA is TGTGCCAGCAGCTCGAGCGGATTTGCCTACGAGCAGTACTTC.